One sample yielded the 4 T cell receptor beta chains listed below, sequenced in a study of somatic mutations in cytotoxic T cells in rheumatoid arthritis. Using immunoSEQ multiplex PCR, the repertoire was profiled, and TCRdb retains in-frame clones only, with some absent. Found here are 14,000 or so clones, roughly 82% of them singletons; the top ten hold 25% to 35%. Specimen: CD8+ T cells sorted from blood. The receptors were gathered from an adult with rheumatoid arthritis.

The V call is TRBV7-2, the J call TRBJ2-2; D gene ambiguous. Germline V gene data show CDR1 as SGHTA and CDR2 as FQGNSA. V lost 3 bases and J lost 6, with 14 bases in between. The CDR3 totals 15 residues. The chain's CDR3 is CASSFPGEYAGELFF. DNA for the CDR3: TGTGCCAGCAGCTTCCCAGGCGAATACGCCGGGGAGCTGTTTTTT.

This clone was seen a single time. This rearrangement joins TRBV7-9 to TRBJ2-7, with TRBD1 identical over 7 bases. The V segment lost 5 bases and the J segment 0 bases; nucleotides outside the gene matches: 4. Germline lookup yields CDR1 SEHNR and CDR2 FQNEAQ (reference sequence). The CDR3 contains 14 residues. For the CDR3, the DNA is TGTGCCAGCAGCCCACAGGGGATCTCCTACGAGCAGTACTTC. Its protein is CASSPQGISYEQYF.

This clone was recorded a few times. The V gene is TRBV7-9, the J gene TRBJ2-7; 8 bases agree with TRBD1. The germline CDR1 and CDR2 sequences are SEHNR and FQNEAQ (reference sequence). The CDR3 spans 15 residues. Losses at the gene ends were 5 bases for V and 3 bases for J; bases not matched to a gene: 9. The CDR3 protein is CASSLLTGGLYEQYF. DNA for the CDR3: TGTGCCAGCAGCCTTCTAACAGGGGGTCTCTACGAGCAGTACTTC.

A word on this clone: A junction boundary mismatches the germline segment, possibly from a read error. This chain links TRBV14 with TRBJ2-1; 8 bases agree with TRBD1. The V gene's germline CDR1 is SGHDN and CDR2 FVKESK. The CDR3 runs to 15 residues. CDR3 bases: TGTGCCAGCAGCCGCACGGACAGGGAGTACAATGAGCGGTTCTTC. This encodes CASSRTDREYNERFF.